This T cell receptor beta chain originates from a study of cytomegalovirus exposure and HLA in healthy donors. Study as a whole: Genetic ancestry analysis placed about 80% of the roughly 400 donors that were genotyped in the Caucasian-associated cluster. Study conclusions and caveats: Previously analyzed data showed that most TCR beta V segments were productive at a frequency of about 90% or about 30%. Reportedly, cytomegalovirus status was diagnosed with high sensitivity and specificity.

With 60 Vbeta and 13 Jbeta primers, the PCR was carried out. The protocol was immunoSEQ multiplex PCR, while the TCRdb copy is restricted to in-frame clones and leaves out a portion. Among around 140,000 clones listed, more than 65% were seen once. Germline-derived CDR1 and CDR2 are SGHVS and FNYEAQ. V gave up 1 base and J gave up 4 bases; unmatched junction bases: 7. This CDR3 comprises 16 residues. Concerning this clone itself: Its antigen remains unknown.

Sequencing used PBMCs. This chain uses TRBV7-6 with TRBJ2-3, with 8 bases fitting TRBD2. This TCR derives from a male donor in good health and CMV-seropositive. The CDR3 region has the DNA TGTGCCAGCAGCTTAGGCCCCAGCGGGAGCCCAGATACGCAGTATTTT. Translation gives CASSLGPSGSPDTQYF.